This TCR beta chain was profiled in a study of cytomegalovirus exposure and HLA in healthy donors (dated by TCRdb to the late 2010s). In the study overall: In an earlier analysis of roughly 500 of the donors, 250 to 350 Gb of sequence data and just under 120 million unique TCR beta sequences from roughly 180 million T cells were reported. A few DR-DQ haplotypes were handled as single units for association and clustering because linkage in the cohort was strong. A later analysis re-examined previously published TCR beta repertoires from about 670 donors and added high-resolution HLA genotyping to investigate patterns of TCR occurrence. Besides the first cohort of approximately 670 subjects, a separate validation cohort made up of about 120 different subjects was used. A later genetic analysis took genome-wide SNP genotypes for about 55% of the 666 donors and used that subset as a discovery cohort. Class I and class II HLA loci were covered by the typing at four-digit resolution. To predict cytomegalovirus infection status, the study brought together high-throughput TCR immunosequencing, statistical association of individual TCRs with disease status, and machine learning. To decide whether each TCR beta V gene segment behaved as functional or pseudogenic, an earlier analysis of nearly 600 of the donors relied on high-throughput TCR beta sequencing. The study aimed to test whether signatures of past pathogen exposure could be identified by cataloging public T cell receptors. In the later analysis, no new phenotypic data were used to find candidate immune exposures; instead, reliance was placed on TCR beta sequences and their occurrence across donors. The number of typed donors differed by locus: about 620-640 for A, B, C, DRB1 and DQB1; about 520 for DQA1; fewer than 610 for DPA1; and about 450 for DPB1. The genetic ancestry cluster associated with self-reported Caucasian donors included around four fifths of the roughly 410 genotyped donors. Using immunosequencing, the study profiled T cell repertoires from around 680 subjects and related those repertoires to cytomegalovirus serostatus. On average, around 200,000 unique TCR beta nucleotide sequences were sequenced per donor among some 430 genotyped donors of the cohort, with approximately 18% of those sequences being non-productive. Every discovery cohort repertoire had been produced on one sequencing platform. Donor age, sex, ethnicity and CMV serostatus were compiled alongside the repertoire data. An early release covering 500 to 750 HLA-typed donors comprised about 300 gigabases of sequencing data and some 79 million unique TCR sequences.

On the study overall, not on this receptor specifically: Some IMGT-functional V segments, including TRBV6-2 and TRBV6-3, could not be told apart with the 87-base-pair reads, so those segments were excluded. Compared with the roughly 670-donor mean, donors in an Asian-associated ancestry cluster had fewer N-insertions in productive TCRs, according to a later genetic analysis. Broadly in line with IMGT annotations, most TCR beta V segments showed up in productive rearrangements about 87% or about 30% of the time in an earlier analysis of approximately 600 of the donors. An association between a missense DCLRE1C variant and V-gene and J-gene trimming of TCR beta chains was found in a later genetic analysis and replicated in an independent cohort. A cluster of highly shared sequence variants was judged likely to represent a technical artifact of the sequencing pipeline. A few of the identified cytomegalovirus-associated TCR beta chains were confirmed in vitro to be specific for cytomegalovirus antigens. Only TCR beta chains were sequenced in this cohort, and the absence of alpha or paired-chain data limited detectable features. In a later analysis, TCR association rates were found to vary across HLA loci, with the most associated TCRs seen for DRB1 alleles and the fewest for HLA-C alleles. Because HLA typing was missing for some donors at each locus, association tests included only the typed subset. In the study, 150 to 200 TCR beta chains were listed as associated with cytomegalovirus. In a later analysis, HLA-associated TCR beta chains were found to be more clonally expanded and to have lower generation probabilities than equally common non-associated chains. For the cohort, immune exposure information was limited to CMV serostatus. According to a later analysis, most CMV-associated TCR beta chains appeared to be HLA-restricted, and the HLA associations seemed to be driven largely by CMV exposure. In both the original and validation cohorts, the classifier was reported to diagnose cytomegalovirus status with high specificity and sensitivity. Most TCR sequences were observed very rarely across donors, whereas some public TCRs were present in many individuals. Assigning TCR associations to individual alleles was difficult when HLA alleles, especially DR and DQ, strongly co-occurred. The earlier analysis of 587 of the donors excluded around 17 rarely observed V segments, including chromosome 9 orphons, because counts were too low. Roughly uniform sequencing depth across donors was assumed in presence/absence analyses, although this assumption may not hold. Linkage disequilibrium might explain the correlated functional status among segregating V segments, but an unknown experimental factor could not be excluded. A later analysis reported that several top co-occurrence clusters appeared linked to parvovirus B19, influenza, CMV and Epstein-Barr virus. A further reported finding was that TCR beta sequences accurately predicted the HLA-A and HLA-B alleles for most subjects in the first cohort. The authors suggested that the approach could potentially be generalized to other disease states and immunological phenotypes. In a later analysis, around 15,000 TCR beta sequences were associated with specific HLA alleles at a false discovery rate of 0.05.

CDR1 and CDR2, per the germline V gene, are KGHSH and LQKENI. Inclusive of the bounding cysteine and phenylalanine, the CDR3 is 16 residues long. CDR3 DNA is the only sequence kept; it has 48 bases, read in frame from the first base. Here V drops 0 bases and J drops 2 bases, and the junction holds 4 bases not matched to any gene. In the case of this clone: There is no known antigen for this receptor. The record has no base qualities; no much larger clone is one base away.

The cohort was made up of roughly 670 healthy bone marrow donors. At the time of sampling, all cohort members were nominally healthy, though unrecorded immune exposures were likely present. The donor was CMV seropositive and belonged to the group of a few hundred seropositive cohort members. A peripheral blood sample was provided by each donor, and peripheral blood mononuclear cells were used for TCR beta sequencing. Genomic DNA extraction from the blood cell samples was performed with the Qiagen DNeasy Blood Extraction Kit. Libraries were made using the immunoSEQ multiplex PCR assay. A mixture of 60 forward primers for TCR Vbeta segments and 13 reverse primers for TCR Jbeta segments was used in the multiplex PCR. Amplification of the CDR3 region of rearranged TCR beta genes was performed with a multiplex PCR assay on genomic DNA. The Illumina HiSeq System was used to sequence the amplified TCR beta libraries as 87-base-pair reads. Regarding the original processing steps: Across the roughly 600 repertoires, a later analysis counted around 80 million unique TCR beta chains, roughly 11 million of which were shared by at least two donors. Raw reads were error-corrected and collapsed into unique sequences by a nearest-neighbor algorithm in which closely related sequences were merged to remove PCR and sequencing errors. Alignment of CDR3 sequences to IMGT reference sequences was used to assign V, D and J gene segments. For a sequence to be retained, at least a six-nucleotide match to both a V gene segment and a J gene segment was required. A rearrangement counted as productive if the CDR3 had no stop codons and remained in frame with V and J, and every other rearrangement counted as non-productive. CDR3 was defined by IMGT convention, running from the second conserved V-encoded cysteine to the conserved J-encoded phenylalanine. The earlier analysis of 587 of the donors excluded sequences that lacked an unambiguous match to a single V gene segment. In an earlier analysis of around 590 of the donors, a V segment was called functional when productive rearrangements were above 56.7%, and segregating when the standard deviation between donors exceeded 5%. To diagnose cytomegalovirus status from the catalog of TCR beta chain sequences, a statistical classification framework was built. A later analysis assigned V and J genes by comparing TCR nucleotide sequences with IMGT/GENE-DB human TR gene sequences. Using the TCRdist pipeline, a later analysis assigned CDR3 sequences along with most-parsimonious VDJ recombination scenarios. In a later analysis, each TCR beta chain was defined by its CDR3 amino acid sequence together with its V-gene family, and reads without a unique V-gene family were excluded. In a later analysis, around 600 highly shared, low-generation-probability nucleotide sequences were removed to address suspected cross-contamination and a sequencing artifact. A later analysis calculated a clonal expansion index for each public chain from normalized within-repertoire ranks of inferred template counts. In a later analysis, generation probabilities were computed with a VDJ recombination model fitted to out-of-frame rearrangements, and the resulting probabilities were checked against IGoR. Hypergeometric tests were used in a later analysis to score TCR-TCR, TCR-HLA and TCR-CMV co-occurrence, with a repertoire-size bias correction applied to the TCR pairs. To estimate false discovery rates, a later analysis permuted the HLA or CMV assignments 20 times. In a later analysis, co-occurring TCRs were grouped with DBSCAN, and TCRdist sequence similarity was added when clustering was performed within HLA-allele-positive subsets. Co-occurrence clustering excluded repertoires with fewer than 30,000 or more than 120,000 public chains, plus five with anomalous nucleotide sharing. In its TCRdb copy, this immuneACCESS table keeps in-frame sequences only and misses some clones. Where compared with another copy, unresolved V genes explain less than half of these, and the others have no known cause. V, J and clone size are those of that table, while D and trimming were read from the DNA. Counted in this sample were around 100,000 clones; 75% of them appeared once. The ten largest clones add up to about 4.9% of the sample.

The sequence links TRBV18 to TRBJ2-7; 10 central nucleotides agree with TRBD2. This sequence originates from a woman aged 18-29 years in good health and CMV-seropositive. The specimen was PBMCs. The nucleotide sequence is TGTGCCAGCTCACCACCGGGAGCGGGAGGGACCTACGAGCAGTACTTC. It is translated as CASSPPGAGGTYEQYF.